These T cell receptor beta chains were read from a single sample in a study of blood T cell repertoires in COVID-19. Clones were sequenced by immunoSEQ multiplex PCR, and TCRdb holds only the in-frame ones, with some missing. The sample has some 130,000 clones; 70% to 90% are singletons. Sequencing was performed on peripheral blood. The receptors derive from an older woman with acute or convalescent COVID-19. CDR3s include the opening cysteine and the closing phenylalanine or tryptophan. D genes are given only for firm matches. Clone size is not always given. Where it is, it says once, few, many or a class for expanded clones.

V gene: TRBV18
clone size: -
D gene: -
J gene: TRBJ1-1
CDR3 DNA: TGTGCCAGCTCACCATACGACACCAACACTGAAGCTTTCTTT
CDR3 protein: CASSPYDTNTEAFF

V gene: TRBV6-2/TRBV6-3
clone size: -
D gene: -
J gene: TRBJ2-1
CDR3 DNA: TGTGCCAGCAGTTACCCTCTGAGAGTGTACCAGTTCTTC
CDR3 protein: CASSYPLRVYQFF

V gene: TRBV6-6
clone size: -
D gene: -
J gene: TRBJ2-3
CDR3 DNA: TGTGCCAGCAGTTATCAGGGAATAGATACGCAGTATTTT
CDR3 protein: CASSYQGIDTQYF

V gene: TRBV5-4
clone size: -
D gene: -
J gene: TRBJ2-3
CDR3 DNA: TGTGCCAGCAGCGCTATCACAGATACGCAGTATTTT
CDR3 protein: CASSAITDTQYF

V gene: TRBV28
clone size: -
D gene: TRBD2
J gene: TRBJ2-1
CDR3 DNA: TGTGCCAGCAGTTTATCGGGACTAGCGCTGAATGAGCAGTTCTTC
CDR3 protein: CASSLSGLALNEQFF

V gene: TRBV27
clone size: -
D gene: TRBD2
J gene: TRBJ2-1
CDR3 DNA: TGTGCCAGCAGTTTAGCGACTAGCGGGACATACAATGAGCAGTTCTTC
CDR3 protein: CASSLATSGTYNEQFF

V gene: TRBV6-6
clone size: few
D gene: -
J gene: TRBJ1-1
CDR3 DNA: TGTGCCAGCACCCTAGACGCTCCGAGTACTGAAGCTTTCTTT
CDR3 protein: CASTLDAPSTEAFF

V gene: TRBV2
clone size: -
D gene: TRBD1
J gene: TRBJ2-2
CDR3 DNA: TGTGCCAGCAGTGAATCCGACAGGGGAGCCGGGGAGCTGTTTTTT
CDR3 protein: CASSESDRGAGELFF

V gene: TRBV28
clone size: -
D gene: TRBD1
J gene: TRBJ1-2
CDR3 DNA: TGTGCCAGCACCCAGACAGGGGGAAACTATGGCTACACCTTC
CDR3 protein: CASTQTGGNYGYTF

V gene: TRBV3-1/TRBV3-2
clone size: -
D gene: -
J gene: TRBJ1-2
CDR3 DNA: TGTGCCAGCAGCCAAGGAAGGGGCTGGGGCTACACCTTC
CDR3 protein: CASSQGRGWGYTF